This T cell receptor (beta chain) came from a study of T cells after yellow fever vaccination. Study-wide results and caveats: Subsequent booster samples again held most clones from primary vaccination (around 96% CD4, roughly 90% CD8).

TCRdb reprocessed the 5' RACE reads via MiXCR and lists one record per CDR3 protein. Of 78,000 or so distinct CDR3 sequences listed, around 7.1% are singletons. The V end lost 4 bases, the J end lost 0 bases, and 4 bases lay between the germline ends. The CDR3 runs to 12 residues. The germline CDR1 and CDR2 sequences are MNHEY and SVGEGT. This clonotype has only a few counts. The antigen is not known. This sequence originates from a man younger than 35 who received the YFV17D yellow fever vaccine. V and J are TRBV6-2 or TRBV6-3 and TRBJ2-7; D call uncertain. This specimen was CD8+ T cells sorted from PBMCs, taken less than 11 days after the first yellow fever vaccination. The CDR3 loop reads CASSSPSYEQYV. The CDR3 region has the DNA TGTGCCAGCAGTTCTCCCTCCTACGAGCAGTACGTC.